Listed here are 30 T cell receptor beta chains from one sample, sequenced in a study of CD8 T cells in Susac syndrome. RNA, at about 0.45 to 1 ug, was reverse transcribed with random hexamers. TCRdb itself ran the immunoSEQ multiplex PCR reads through MiXCR, one entry per CDR3 protein. The sample shows approximately 170,000 distinct CDR3 sequences, roughly 95% of them seen only once. Sequenced sample: CD4+ T cells from PBMCs. These receptors came from a human donor in good health.

The rearrangement links TRBV29-1 to TRBJ1-3; D is possibly TRBD1 (5 bases). Between the trimmed V and J ends, which lost 4 bases and 4 bases, there was a span of 11 bases. This CDR3 is built from 13 residues. Germline loops: CDR1 SQVTM, CDR2 ANQGSEA. CDR3 in DNA: TGCAGCGTTGTCCCAGGGCCCGGAAACACCATATATTTT. Translating it yields CSVVPGPGNTIYF.

This chain connects TRBV29-1 to TRBJ1-4, with TRBD1 as a possible D gene (5 bases). The germline V gene encodes CDR1 SQVTM and CDR2 ANQGSEA. The V end lost 3 bases, the J end lost 8 bases, and 10 bases lay between the germline ends. The CDR3 extends over 12 amino acids. The CDR3 DNA follows: TGCAGCGTTGATGTCCAGGGAGAAAAACTGTTTTTT. Residues: CSVDVQGEKLFF.

J is TRBJ2-4 and V is TRBV5-1; TRBD1 agrees at 10 bases. CDR1 and CDR2 from the germline V gene are SGHRS and YFSETQ. Trimming cost V 7 bases and J 5 bases; bases outside gene matches: 9. The CDR3 totals 15 residues. CDR3 in DNA: TGCGCCAGCTCCAAGACCGGGACAGGGGAAAACATTCAGTACTTC. It codes for CASSKTGTGENIQYF.

As for this clonotype: One end of the junction varies from germline; a read error may be responsible. CDR3 sequence reads: CARRRAPLNTEAFF. Here the CDR3 DNA reads TGTGCCCGCAGACGGGCGCCTTTGAACACTGAAGCTTTCTTT. The J gene is TRBJ1-1, the V gene TRBV27; unclear D gene. Germline assignment: CDR1 MNHEY and CDR2 SMNVEV (reference sequence). The CDR3 has 14 residues.

The chain carries TRBV12-3 or TRBV12-4 and TRBJ2-3; 7 bases fit TRBD1. The CDR3 runs 15 residues. V was clipped by 6 bases and J by 4 bases; unmatched bases: 10. The CDR3 bases are TGTGCCAGCAGACCGCAGACAGGGATCGCAGATACGCAGTATTTT. Amino acids: CASRPQTGIADTQYF.

The genes are TRBV19 and TRBJ2-7; D is possibly TRBD1 (5 bases). Germline CDR1 is LNHDA and CDR2 is SQIVND (reference sequence). The CDR3 loop spans 14 amino acids. V lost 3 bases, J lost 2 bases, and 11 bases lay in between. The CDR3 sequence is CASSIQGGTYEQYF. The CDR3 DNA reads as TGTGCCAGTAGTATTCAGGGCGGAACCTACGAGCAGTACTTC.

The chain joins TRBV27 to TRBJ2-2; a possible D gene is TRBD1 (5 bases). CDR1 MNHEY and CDR2 SMNVEV come from the germline V gene (reference sequence). CDR3 size: 14 residues. The germline V and J ends were trimmed by 3 bases and 5 bases, with 10 bases remaining between them. In DNA, the CDR3 is TGTGCCAGCAGTTTCTCCAGGGATACCGGGGAGCTGTTTTTT. It is translated as CASSFSRDTGELFF.

The rearrangement uses TRBV6-5 and TRBJ2-5, with D tentatively TRBD1 (6 bases). Germline loops: CDR1 MNHEY, CDR2 SVGAGI. V was cut by 5 bases and J by 4 bases, with 17 bases left in between. The CDR3 is made up of 15 amino acids. CDR3 nucleotide sequence: TGTGCCAGCAGTCGCTTTTCAGGGGTTGGAGAGACCCAGTACTTC. The encoded protein is CASSRFSGVGETQYF.

The chain uses TRBV30 and TRBJ2-1; D perhaps matches TRBD2 (5 bases). The CDR3 consists of 12 residues. V was pared by 3 bases and J by 6 bases, with 9 bases between. The V gene's germline CDR1 is GTSNPN and CDR2 SVGIG (reference sequence). The CDR3 DNA follows: TGTGCCTGGAGCGGTGGAGGCAATGAGCAGTTCTTC. It yields the protein CAWSGGGNEQFF.

The chain employs TRBV20-1 and TRBJ2-5; no clear D gene. V was shortened by 6 bases and J by 6 bases, with 11 bases between the two germline ends. This CDR3 is 11 amino acids long. Germline V gene sequence: CDR1 DFQATT, CDR2 SNEGSKA (reference sequence). In DNA form, the CDR3 reads TGCAGTGCCACCTCAGGACAGACCCAGTACTTC. Protein: CSATSGQTQYF.

This sequence joins TRBV3-1 and TRBJ1-2; TRBD1 matches at 12 bases. The V gene's germline CDR1 is LGHDT and CDR2 YNNKEL (reference sequence). Unmatched junction bases numbered 9, after V lost 5 bases and J lost 8 bases. This CDR3 contains 15 residues. The CDR3 bases are TGTGCCAGCAGCTCCACCCGGGACAGGGGGCTCGGCTACACCTTC. This encodes CASSSTRDRGLGYTF. The complete variable domain, with remaining parts taken from reference TRBV3-1 and TRBJ1-2, reads DTAVSQTPKYLVTQMGNDKSIKCEQNLGHDTMYWYKQDSKKFLKIMFSYNNKELIINETVPNRFSPKSPDKAHLNLHINSLELGDSAVYFCASSSTRDRGLGYTFGSGTRLTVV.

This chain connects TRBV3-1 to TRBJ2-5, with 7 nucleotides matching TRBD2. V lost 5 bases and J lost 5; bases outside the gene matches: 17. Germline V gene lookup returns CDR1 LGHDT and CDR2 YNNKEL (reference sequence). The CDR3 covers 17 residues. The CDR3, as DNA: TGTGCCAGCAGCTCTAGGCGTGGGGGGGGTTACAGGGAGACCCAGTACTTC. This sequence encodes CASSSRRGGGYRETQYF.

The V and J genes are TRBV20-1 and TRBJ2-2; D is possibly TRBD1 (5 bases). The CDR3 sequence is 14 residues long. V lost 4 bases and J 4 bases, leaving 13 bases between the germline ends. Germline lookup yields CDR1 DFQATT and CDR2 SNEGSKA (reference sequence). CDR3 DNA sequence: TGCAGTGCTAAAAGGGGATTTGGCACCGGGGAGCTGTTTTTT. Amino acids: CSAKRGFGTGELFF.

The V gene is TRBV23-1, the J gene TRBJ1-2; a weak D match, TRBD1 (5 bases). TRBV23-1 is annotated as an ORF whose role is uncertain. This CDR3 region has 17 residues. Trimming removed 0 bases at V and 7 bases at J, with 21 bases between. The DNA for the CDR3 is TGCGCCAGCAGTCAATCTCCGGCCCAGGGTCATATGGGTGGCTACACCTTC. Translated: CASSQSPAQGHMGGYTF.

This chain links TRBV12-3 or TRBV12-4 with TRBJ1-2; weak D call: TRBD1 (6 bases). The CDR3 runs 11 residues. Between the trimmed V and J ends, which lost 5 bases and 8 bases, there was a span of 9 bases. The DNA of the CDR3 is TGTGCCAGCAGTGAACAGGGAGGCTACACCTTC. Translation gives CASSEQGGYTF.

The V gene is TRBV19, the J gene TRBJ2-3; 7 bases are a match to TRBD1. This CDR3 spans 14 amino acids. Germline-derived CDR1 and CDR2 are LNHDA and SQIVND (reference sequence). V was clipped by 8 bases and J by 7 bases; unmatched bases: 12. CDR3 in amino acids: CASSPRTGGYTQYF. Written as DNA, the CDR3 is TGTGCCAGTTCTCCCCGGACAGGAGGCTATACGCAGTATTTT. The whole variable domain, filled in from reference TRBV19 and TRBJ2-3, reads DGGITQSPKYLFRKEGQNVTLSCEQNLNHDAMYWYRQDPGQGLRLIYYSQIVNDFQKGDIAEGYSVSREKKESFPLTVTSAQKNPTAFYLCASSPRTGGYTQYFGPGTRLTVL.

J is TRBJ2-1 and V is TRBV6-1, with 9 bases matching TRBD2. Germline V gives CDR1 MNHNS, CDR2 SASEGT. V shed 6 bases and J 9 bases; nucleotides not matched to a gene: 6. CDR3 size: 13 residues. The CDR3 here is CASRLAGAPEQFF. In DNA, the CDR3 is TGTGCCAGCAGATTAGCGGGGGCACCTGAGCAGTTCTTC.

The chain uses TRBV20-1 and TRBJ1-1; perhaps TRBD1 as D (6 bases). Trimming stripped 3 bases from V and 5 bases from J, with 13 bases between. The CDR3 length is 13 residues. Germline-derived CDR1 and CDR2 are DFQATT and SNEGSKA (reference sequence). The DNA of the CDR3 is TGCAGTGCTAGCACAGGGTTGGGGACTGAAGCTTTCTTT. Translated, it gives CSASTGLGTEAFF.

The genes are TRBV27 and TRBJ2-7, with 7 bases that match TRBD1. This CDR3 is built from 15 residues. Germline CDR1 is MNHEY and CDR2 is SMNVEV (reference sequence). The V gene end was trimmed by 4 bases and the J gene end by 0 bases; junction bases not matched to a gene: 6. CDR3 DNA: TGTGCCAGCAGTTCCCCGGACAGGACCTCCTACGAGCAGTACTTC. Amino acid sequence: CASSSPDRTSYEQYF.

V is TRBV12-3 or TRBV12-4 and J is TRBJ2-7; 7 nucleotides match TRBD1. Trimming at V came to 9 bases and at J to 4 bases, leaving 9 bases not matched to a gene. The CDR3 is made up of 13 amino acids. The CDR3 reads CASAQGPRYEQYF. CDR3 bases: TGTGCCAGTGCACAGGGGCCTCGTTACGAGCAGTACTTC.

The J gene is TRBJ1-1, the V gene TRBV5-1, with D hard to call. Trimming took 4 bases from V and 3 from J, leaving 10 bases between them. Germline V gene sequence: CDR1 SGHRS, CDR2 YFSETQ. The CDR3 totals 13 residues. The CDR3 region has the DNA TGCGCCAGCAGCACCCGGGAACACACTGAAGCTTTCTTT. This encodes CASSTREHTEAFF. The entire variable domain, with the rest obtained from reference TRBV5-1 and TRBJ1-1, is as follows: KAGVTQTPRYLIKTRGQQVTLSCSPISGHRSVSWYQQTPGQGLQFLFEYFSETQRNKGNFPGRFSGRQFSNSRSEMNVSTLELGDSALYLCASSTREHTEAFFGQGTRLTVV.

This clonotype came up a few times. The rearrangement joins TRBV9 to TRBJ1-1; no definite D call. The CDR3 runs to 13 residues. The V and J ends lost 0 bases and 1 base respectively, with 4 bases between them. The germline V gene has CDR1 SGDLS and CDR2 YYNGEE. The CDR3 nucleotides are TGTGCCAGCAGCGTAGATCAGAACACTGAAGCTTTCTTT. Amino acid sequence: CASSVDQNTEAFF.

The chain recombines TRBV2 with TRBJ2-5; a possible D gene is TRBD2 (5 bases). The CDR3 has 12 residues. Trimming took 6 bases from V and 7 from J, leaving 12 bases between them. The germline V gene encodes CDR1 SNHLY and CDR2 FYNNEI. The CDR3 DNA sequence: TGTGCCAGCAGGGACCCGGCGGGGACCCAGTACTTC. Translated, it gives CASRDPAGTQYF. The variable domain in full, completed from reference TRBV2 and TRBJ2-5, reads EPEVTQTPSHQVTQMGQEVILRCVPISNHLYFYWYRQILGQKVEFLVSFYNNEISEKSEIFDDQFSVERPDGSNFTLKIRSTKLEDSAMYFCASRDPAGTQYFGPGTRLLVL.

The rearrangement joins TRBV5-1 to TRBJ2-1; D might be TRBD2 (6 bases). Trimming left V 0 bases short and J 2 bases short, with 9 bases between. Germline V gene lookup returns CDR1 SGHRS and CDR2 YFSETQ. The length of the CDR3 is 15 residues. The CDR3, as DNA: TGCGCCAGCAGCTTGGCGGGGGTGCCCTACAATGAGCAGTTCTTC. This gives the protein CASSLAGVPYNEQFF.

This clonotype was picked up one time. The chain employs TRBV5-6 and TRBJ1-1, with D maybe TRBD1 (5 bases). CDR1 is SGHDT and CDR2 is YYEEEE in the germline V gene. The CDR3 is 13 amino acids. V lost 6 bases and J lost 1, with 10 bases in between. In DNA, the CDR3 is TGTGCCAGCATCGGGACGGGGAACACTGAAGCTTTCTTT. It is translated as CASIGTGNTEAFF.

This chain connects TRBV18 to TRBJ1-1; 7 bases line up with TRBD1. Trimming removed 3 bases from V and 0 bases from J; junction bases left unmatched: 10. Looked up from germline, CDR1 is KGHSH and CDR2 is LQKENI. This CDR3 region has 17 residues. The CDR3 nucleotides read TGTGCCAGCTCACCTCAACAGGGGCGAAATATGAACACTGAAGCTTTCTTT. Its protein is CASSPQQGRNMNTEAFF.

V is TRBV5-1 and J is TRBJ2-6; possibly TRBD1 or TRBD2 for D (5 bases each). Per the germline V gene, CDR1 is SGHRS and CDR2 is YFSETQ. The CDR3 has 17 amino acids. Trimming cost V 4 bases and J 5 bases, with 19 bases left between them. CDR3 protein: CASSAGTLFIRANVLTF. The CDR3 nucleotides are TGCGCCAGCAGCGCCGGGACCCTCTTTATCCGGGCCAACGTCCTGACTTTC.

This rearrangement joins TRBV10-3 to TRBJ1-1; the D is unclear. The CDR3 is 13 residues long. Germline-derived CDR1 and CDR2 are ENHRY and SYGVKD. Trimming removed 4 bases at V and 0 bases at J, with 6 bases between. DNA of the CDR3: TGTGCCATCAGTGGCGGTGTGAACACTGAAGCTTTCTTT. Translating it yields CAISGGVNTEAFF.

The J gene is TRBJ1-1, the V gene TRBV3-1; tentative D call: TRBD1 (5 bases). V lost 0 bases, J lost 9 bases, and 14 bases lay in between. The CDR3 totals 14 residues. Germline V gives CDR1 LGHDT, CDR2 YNNKEL (reference sequence). The CDR3 here is CASSQDWKDNQAFF. For the CDR3, the DNA is TGTGCCAGCAGCCAAGATTGGAAGGACAACCAAGCTTTCTTT.

Worth noting for this clonotype: One end of the junction does not line up with germline, which may come from a read error. The rearrangement joins TRBV7-2 to TRBJ2-1, with D perhaps TRBD2 (7 bases). CDR1 SGHTA and CDR2 FQGNSA come from the germline V gene. The CDR3 runs 13 residues. CDR3 loop: CASSLGLLGGPAF. CDR3 in DNA: TGTGCCAGCAGCTTAGGTCTTTTGGGGGGGCCGGCTTTC. Supplemented by reference TRBV7-2 and TRBJ2-1, the full variable domain reads GAGVSQSPSNKVTEKGKDVELRCDPISGHTALYWYRQSLGQGLEFLIYFQGNSAPDKSGLPSDRFSAERTGGSVSTLTIQRTQQEDSAVYLCASSLGLLGGPAFGPGTRLTVL.